These T cell receptor beta chains were read from a single sample in a study of neurological immune-mediated disorders. TCRdb recomputed calls from the 5' RACE reads with MiXCR, one row per CDR3 protein. This table holds under 80,000 distinct CDR3 sequences, about 4.2% found once. Sequenced sample: PBMCs. The receptors were gathered from a man aged 25 to 45 with multiple sclerosis. The CDR3 runs from the conserved cysteine through the conserved F or W. Each record gives: D gene, clone size, J gene, V gene, CDR3 protein, CDR3 DNA. D genes are given only for firm matches. Not all rows give a size; the values are once, few, many and, for expanded clones, a class.

D gene: .; clone size: many; J gene: TRBJ1-5; V gene: TRBV20-1; CDR3 protein: CSAKGTASNQPQHF; CDR3 DNA: TGCAGTGCTAAAGGGACGGCTAGCAATCAGCCCCAGCATTTT
D gene: .; clone size: many; J gene: TRBJ1-5; V gene: TRBV5-6; CDR3 protein: CASSLGGQWGRGQPQHF; CDR3 DNA: TGTGCCAGCAGCTTGGGAGGGCAATGGGGGAGGGGTCAGCCCCAGCATTTT
D gene: .; clone size: many; J gene: TRBJ2-5; V gene: TRBV20-1; CDR3 protein: CSASSTAKETQYF; CDR3 DNA: TGCAGTGCTAGCTCGACAGCTAAAGAGACCCAGTACTTC
D gene: .; clone size: .; J gene: TRBJ1-5; V gene: TRBV20-1; CDR3 protein: CSARDSLNQPQNF; CDR3 DNA: TGCAGTGCTAGAGATTCTCTAAACCAGCCCCAGAATTTT
D gene: .; clone size: many; J gene: TRBJ1-2; V gene: TRBV29-1; CDR3 protein: CSVEDRQGVYGYTF; CDR3 DNA: TGCAGCGTTGAAGATCGTCAAGGGGTCTATGGCTACACCTTC
D gene: .; clone size: many; J gene: TRBJ2-7; V gene: TRBV29-1; CDR3 protein: CSAGIEMYEQYF; CDR3 DNA: TGCAGCGCGGGCATTGAAATGTACGAGCAGTACTTC
D gene: .; clone size: .; J gene: TRBJ2-3; V gene: TRBV9; CDR3 protein: CASSVRARGTDTQYF; CDR3 DNA: TGTGCCAGCAGCGTACGGGCTCGGGGCACAGATACGCAGTATTTT
D gene: TRBD1; clone size: many; J gene: TRBJ2-7; V gene: TRBV7-2; CDR3 protein: CASSRRQGASFSYEQYF; CDR3 DNA: TGTGCCAGCAGCCGTAGACAGGGGGCTTCCTTCTCCTACGAGCAGTACTTC
D gene: TRBD2; clone size: many; J gene: TRBJ2-3; V gene: TRBV4-1; CDR3 protein: CASSQDPGGGASDTQYF; CDR3 DNA: TGCGCCAGCAGCCAAGATCCTGGCGGGGGGGCGTCAGATACGCAGTATTTT
D gene: .; clone size: many; J gene: TRBJ2-2; V gene: TRBV6-5; CDR3 protein: CASSYSAGTPTGTPGELFF; CDR3 DNA: TGTGCCAGCAGTTACTCTGCTGGGACTCCGACCGGAACCCCCGGGGAGCTGTTTTTT
D gene: .; clone size: many; J gene: TRBJ1-3; V gene: TRBV20-1; CDR3 protein: CSASSGNTIYF; CDR3 DNA: TGCAGTGCTTCCTCGGGAAACACCATATATTTT
D gene: .; clone size: .; J gene: TRBJ1-3; V gene: TRBV5-1; CDR3 protein: CASSLMATSGNTIYF; CDR3 DNA: TGCGCCAGCAGCTTGATGGCAACCTCTGGAAACACCATATATTTT
D gene: TRBD1; clone size: many; J gene: TRBJ1-3; V gene: TRBV5-1; CDR3 protein: CASSPGQGASSGNTIYF; CDR3 DNA: TGCGCCAGCAGCCCGGGACAGGGGGCTAGCTCTGGAAACACCATATATTTT
D gene: .; clone size: .; J gene: TRBJ2-6; V gene: TRBV27; CDR3 protein: CASSSSFSGANVLTF; CDR3 DNA: TGTGCCAGCAGTTCGAGTTTCTCTGGGGCCAACGTCCTGACTTTC
D gene: .; clone size: few; J gene: TRBJ1-1; V gene: TRBV2; CDR3 protein: CASSPENGMNTEAFF; CDR3 DNA: TGTGCCAGCAGTCCCGAGAATGGGATGAACACTGAAGCTTTCTTT
D gene: .; clone size: .; J gene: TRBJ2-3; V gene: TRBV9; CDR3 protein: CASSPFTSTDTQYF; CDR3 DNA: TGTGCCAGCAGCCCCTTCACTAGCACAGATACGCAGTATTTT
D gene: .; clone size: many; J gene: TRBJ1-2; V gene: TRBV27; CDR3 protein: CASRGGPYGYTF; CDR3 DNA: TGTGCCAGCAGAGGCGGACCCTATGGCTACACCTTC
D gene: .; clone size: many; J gene: TRBJ1-4; V gene: TRBV7-2; CDR3 protein: CASSLGPLKLFF; CDR3 DNA: TGTGCCAGCAGCTTAGGGCCCCTTAAACTGTTTTTT
D gene: TRBD2; clone size: .; J gene: TRBJ2-5; V gene: TRBV20-1; CDR3 protein: CSASRTSGGTQETQYF; CDR3 DNA: TGCAGTGCTAGCAGGACTAGCGGGGGAACACAAGAGACCCAGTACTTC
D gene: .; clone size: few; J gene: TRBJ1-1; V gene: TRBV12-3/TRBV12-4; CDR3 protein: CASYIGHLNTEAFF; CDR3 DNA: TGTGCCAGCTATATCGGACACCTTAACACTGAAGCTTTCTTT
D gene: TRBD1; clone size: many; J gene: TRBJ2-7; V gene: TRBV29-1; CDR3 protein: CSVSGGYEQYF; CDR3 DNA: TGCAGCGTTTCAGGGGGCTACGAGCAGTACTTC
D gene: .; clone size: many; J gene: TRBJ2-3; V gene: TRBV7-2; CDR3 protein: CASSLLDLFTDTQYF; CDR3 DNA: TGTGCCAGCAGCTTACTAGACCTCTTCACAGATACGCAGTATTTT
D gene: .; clone size: many; J gene: TRBJ1-1; V gene: TRBV1; CDR3 protein: CTSRGTEAFF; CDR3 DNA: TGCACCTCCCGGGGCACTGAAGCTTTCTTT
D gene: .; clone size: few; J gene: TRBJ1-5; V gene: TRBV29-1; CDR3 protein: CSVAAAINQPQNF; CDR3 DNA: TGCAGCGTTGCGGCGGCAATAAATCAGCCCCAGAATTTT
D gene: .; clone size: .; J gene: TRBJ2-1; V gene: TRBV7-2; CDR3 protein: CASSLRGEQFF; CDR3 DNA: TGTGCCAGCAGCCTCAGGGGTGAGCAGTTCTTC
D gene: .; clone size: many; J gene: TRBJ1-2; V gene: TRBV10-3; CDR3 protein: CAITAGGNRNYGYTF; CDR3 DNA: TGTGCCATCACGGCGGGGGGGAACCGGAACTATGGCTACACCTTC
D gene: .; clone size: many; J gene: TRBJ2-6; V gene: TRBV6-2/TRBV6-3; CDR3 protein: CASSPAGASGANVLTF; CDR3 DNA: TGTGCCAGCAGCCCCGCGGGGGCCTCTGGGGCCAACGTCCTGACTTTC
D gene: .; clone size: .; J gene: TRBJ2-7; V gene: TRBV3-1; CDR3 protein: CASSPRAPGPPYEQYF; CDR3 DNA: TGTGCCAGCAGCCCCCGGGCGCCAGGGCCCCCCTACGAGCAGTACTTC
D gene: .; clone size: many; J gene: TRBJ1-5; V gene: TRBV2; CDR3 protein: CASSDFSGGNQPQHF; CDR3 DNA: TGTGCCAGCAGTGATTTCTCGGGAGGGAATCAGCCCCAGCATTTT
D gene: .; clone size: few; J gene: TRBJ2-2; V gene: TRBV20-1; CDR3 protein: CSARGPLNTGELFF; CDR3 DNA: TGCAGTGCTAGGGGGCCCTTAAACACCGGGGAGCTGTTTTTT
D gene: .; clone size: many; J gene: TRBJ2-5; V gene: TRBV29-1; CDR3 protein: CSVGLPSETQYF; CDR3 DNA: TGCAGCGTGGGACTCCCGTCGGAGACCCAGTACTTC
D gene: .; clone size: many; J gene: TRBJ2-5; V gene: TRBV20-1; CDR3 protein: CSARLAETQYF; CDR3 DNA: TGCAGTGCTAGACTAGCGGAGACCCAGTACTTC
D gene: .; clone size: many; J gene: TRBJ1-2; V gene: TRBV5-1; CDR3 protein: CASSLGQVGNYGYTF; CDR3 DNA: TGCGCCAGCAGCTTGGGTCAGGTCGGGAACTATGGCTACACCTTC
D gene: .; clone size: many; J gene: TRBJ2-7; V gene: TRBV12-3/TRBV12-4; CDR3 protein: CASSLDSQLDEQYF; CDR3 DNA: TGTGCCAGCAGTTTAGACAGTCAGTTGGACGAGCAGTACTTC
D gene: TRBD1; clone size: many; J gene: TRBJ2-3; V gene: TRBV7-7; CDR3 protein: CASSPQGRVGTDTQYF; CDR3 DNA: TGTGCCAGCAGCCCACAGGGGCGAGTAGGAACAGATACGCAGTATTTT
D gene: .; clone size: many; J gene: TRBJ2-1; V gene: TRBV7-8; CDR3 protein: CASSLAGGREQFF; CDR3 DNA: TGTGCCAGCAGCTTAGCGGGGGGGCGCGAGCAGTTCTTC
D gene: TRBD2; clone size: many; J gene: TRBJ2-3; V gene: TRBV3-1; CDR3 protein: CASSPFRTSGRPDTQYF; CDR3 DNA: TGTGCCAGCAGCCCCTTCCGGACTAGCGGGCGCCCAGATACGCAGTATTTT
D gene: .; clone size: many; J gene: TRBJ2-3; V gene: TRBV4-2; CDR3 protein: CASSQDERGTDTQYF; CDR3 DNA: TGTGCCAGCAGCCAAGATGAACGGGGGACAGATACGCAGTATTTT